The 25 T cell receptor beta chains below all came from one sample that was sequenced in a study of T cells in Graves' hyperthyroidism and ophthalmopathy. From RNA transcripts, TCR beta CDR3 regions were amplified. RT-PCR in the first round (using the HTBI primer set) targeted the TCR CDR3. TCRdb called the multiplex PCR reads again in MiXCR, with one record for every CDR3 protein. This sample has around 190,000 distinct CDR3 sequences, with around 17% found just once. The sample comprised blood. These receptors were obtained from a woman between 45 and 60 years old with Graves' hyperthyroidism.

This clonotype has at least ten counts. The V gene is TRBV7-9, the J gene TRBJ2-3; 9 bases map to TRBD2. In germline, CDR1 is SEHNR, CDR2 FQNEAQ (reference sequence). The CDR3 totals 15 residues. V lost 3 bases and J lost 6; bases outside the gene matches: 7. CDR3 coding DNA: TGTGCCAGCAGCTTTTGGCGGGAGGGCAAGGATACGCAGTATTTT. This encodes CASSFWREGKDTQYF.

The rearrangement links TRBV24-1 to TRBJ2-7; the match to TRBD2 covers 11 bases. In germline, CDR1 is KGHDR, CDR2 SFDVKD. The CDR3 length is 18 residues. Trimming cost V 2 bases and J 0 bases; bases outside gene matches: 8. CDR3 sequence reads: CATSDSGTSGKPSYEQYF. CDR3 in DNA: TGTGCCACCAGTGATTCGGGGACTAGCGGAAAGCCCTCCTACGAGCAGTACTTC.

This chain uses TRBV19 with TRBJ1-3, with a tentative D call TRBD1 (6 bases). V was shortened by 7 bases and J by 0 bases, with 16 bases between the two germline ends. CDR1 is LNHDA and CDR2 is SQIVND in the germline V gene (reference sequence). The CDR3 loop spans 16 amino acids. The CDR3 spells CASIMDSTSSGNTIYF. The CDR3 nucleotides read TGTGCCAGTATCATGGACAGTACAAGCTCTGGAAACACCATATATTTT.

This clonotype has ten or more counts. The CDR3 DNA reads as TGCAGTGCTAGAGACCAACATCGCACAGATACGCAGTATTTT. Translation: CSARDQHRTDTQYF. This chain uses TRBV20-1 with TRBJ2-3, with unresolved D. V lost 0 bases and J 1 base, leaving 8 bases between the germline ends. This CDR3 is 14 amino acids long. Germline CDR1 reads DFQATT; CDR2 reads SNEGSKA (reference sequence).

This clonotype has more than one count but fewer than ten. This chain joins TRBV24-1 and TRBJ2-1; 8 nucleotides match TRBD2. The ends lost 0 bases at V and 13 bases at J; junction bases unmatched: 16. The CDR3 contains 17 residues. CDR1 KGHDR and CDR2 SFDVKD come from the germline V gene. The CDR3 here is CATSDLRGGELAQQQFF. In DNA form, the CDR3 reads TGTGCCACCAGTGATTTGCGGGGGGGAGAACTAGCGCAACAACAGTTCTTC.

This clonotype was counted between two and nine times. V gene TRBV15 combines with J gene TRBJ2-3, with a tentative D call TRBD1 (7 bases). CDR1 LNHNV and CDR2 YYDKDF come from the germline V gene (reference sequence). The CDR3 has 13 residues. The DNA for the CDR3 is TGTGCTATCAGGGGGGCGTTTGCAGATACGCAGTATTTT. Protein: CAIRGAFADTQYF.

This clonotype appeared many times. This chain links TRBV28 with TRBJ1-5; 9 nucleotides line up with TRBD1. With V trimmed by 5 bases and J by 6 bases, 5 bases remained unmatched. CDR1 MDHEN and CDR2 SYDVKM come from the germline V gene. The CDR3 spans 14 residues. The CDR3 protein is CASSQTGGGQPQHF. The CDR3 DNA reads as TGTGCCAGCAGTCAAACAGGGGGCGGTCAGCCCCAGCATTTT.

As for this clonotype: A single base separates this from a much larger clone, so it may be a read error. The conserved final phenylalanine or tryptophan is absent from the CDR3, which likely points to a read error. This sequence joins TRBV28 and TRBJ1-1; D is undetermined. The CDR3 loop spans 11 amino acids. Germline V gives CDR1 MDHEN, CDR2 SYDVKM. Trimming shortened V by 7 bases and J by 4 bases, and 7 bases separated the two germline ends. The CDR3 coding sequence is TGTGCCAGCAACGACGGCACTGAAGCTTTCCTT. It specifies CASNDGTEAFL.

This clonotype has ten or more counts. For the CDR3, the DNA is TGTGCCACCAGCAATGATGTGGGGGTTTGGGGTCAGCCCCAGCATTTT. Amino acids: CATSNDVGVWGQPQHF. The rearrangement joins TRBV15 to TRBJ1-5, with a possible D match to TRBD1 (5 bases). Germline loops: CDR1 LNHNV, CDR2 YYDKDF (reference sequence). CDR3 length: 16 amino acids. Between the trimmed V and J ends, which lost 4 bases and 6 bases, there was a span of 19 bases. Together with reference TRBV15 and TRBJ1-5, the CDR3 gives the full variable domain: DAMVIQNPRYQVTQFGKPVTLSCSQTLNHNVMYWYQQKSSQAPKLLFHYYDKDFNNEADTPDNFQSRRPNTSFCFLDIRSPGLGDTAMYLCATSNDVGVWGQPQHFGDGTRLSIL.

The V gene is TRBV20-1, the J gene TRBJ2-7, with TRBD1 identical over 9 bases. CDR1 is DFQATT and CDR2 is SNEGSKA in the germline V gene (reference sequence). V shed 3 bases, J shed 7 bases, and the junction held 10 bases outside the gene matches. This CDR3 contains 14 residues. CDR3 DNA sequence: TGCAGTGCTAGGGGGGTTACAGGGGGCCGGGAGCAGTACTTC. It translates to CSARGVTGGREQYF.

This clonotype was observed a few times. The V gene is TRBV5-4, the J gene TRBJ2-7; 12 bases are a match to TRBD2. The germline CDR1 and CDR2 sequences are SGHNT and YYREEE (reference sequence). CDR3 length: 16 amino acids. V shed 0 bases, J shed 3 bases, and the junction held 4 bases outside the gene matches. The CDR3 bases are TGTGCCAGCAGCTTGGCGAGGACTAGCGGGAACTACGAGCAGTACTTC. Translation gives CASSLARTSGNYEQYF. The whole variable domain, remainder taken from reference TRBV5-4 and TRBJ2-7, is ETGVTQSPTHLIKTRGQQVTLRCSSQSGHNTVSWYQQALGQGPQFIFQYYREEENGRGNFPPRFSGLQFPNYSSELNVNALELDDSALYLCASSLARTSGNYEQYFGPGTRLTVT.

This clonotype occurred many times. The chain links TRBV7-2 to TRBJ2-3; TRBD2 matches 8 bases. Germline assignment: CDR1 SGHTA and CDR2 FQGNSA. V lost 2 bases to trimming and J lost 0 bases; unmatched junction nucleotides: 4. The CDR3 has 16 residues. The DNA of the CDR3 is TGTGCCAGCAGCTTAATAGCGGGGATTAGCACAGATACGCAGTATTTT. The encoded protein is CASSLIAGISTDTQYF.

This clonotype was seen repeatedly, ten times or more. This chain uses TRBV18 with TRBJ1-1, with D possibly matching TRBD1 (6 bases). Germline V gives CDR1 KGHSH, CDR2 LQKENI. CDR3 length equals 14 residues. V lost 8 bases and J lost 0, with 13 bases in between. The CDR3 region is CASSPGQLNTEAFF. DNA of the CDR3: TGTGCCAGCAGTCCAGGACAGCTGAACACTGAAGCTTTCTTT.

For the CDR3, the DNA is TGTGCCATCAACCCTCCTGGGAAGAAAACTTTCTACGAGCAGTACTTC. Encoded protein: CAINPPGKKTFYEQYF. The chain carries TRBV10-3 and TRBJ2-7; D uncertain. From germline, CDR1 is ENHRY and CDR2 SYGVKD. The CDR3 loop spans 16 amino acids. V lost 7 bases and J lost 3, with 22 bases in between.

CDR3 DNA: TGTGCCAGCAGCCCCGGGTTCACAACTAATGAAAAACTGTTTTTT. Protein sequence: CASSPGFTTNEKLFF. The rearrangement uses TRBV7-3 and TRBJ1-4, with D unclear. CDR1 is SGHTA and CDR2 is FQGTGA in the germline V gene. The CDR3 extends over 15 amino acids. V was shortened by 5 bases and J by 0 bases, with 10 bases between the two germline ends.

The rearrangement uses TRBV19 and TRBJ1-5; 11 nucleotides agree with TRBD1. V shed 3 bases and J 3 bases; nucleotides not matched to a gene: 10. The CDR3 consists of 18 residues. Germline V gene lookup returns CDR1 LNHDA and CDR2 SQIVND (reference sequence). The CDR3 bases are TGTGCCAGTAGTATCGGAATCCGGGACAGGGGGATCAATCAGCCCCAGCATTTT. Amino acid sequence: CASSIGIRDRGINQPQHF.

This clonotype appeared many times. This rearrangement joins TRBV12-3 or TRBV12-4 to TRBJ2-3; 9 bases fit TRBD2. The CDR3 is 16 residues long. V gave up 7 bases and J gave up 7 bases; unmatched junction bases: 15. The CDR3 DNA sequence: TGTGCCAGCAATACAAACTTAGCGGGAGAGGTAAATACGCAGTATTTT. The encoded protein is CASNTNLAGEVNTQYF.

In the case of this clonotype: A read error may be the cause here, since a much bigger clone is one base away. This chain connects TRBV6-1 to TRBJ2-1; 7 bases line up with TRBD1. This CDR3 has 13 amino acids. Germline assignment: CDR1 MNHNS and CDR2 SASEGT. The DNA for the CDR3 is TGTACCAGCAGTCCTACAGGGGTTGATGAGCAGTTCTTC. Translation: CTSSPTGVDEQFF.

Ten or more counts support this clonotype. This chain's CDR3 is CASSEAPSGRTMWPDTQYF. DNA of the CDR3: TGTGCCAGCAGTGAAGCGCCTAGCGGGAGGACGATGTGGCCAGATACGCAGTATTTT. V gene TRBV2 combines with J gene TRBJ2-3, with 11 bases lining up with TRBD2. Germline values: CDR1 SNHLY, CDR2 FYNNEI. Trimming cost V 0 bases and J 4 bases; bases outside gene matches: 12. This CDR3 region has 19 residues.

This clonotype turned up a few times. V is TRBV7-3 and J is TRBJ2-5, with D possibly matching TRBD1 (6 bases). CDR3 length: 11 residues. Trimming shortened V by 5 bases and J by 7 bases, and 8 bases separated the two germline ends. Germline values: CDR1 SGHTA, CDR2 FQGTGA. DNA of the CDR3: TGTGCCAGCAGCCGAGGGGGGACCCAGTACTTC. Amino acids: CASSRGGTQYF.

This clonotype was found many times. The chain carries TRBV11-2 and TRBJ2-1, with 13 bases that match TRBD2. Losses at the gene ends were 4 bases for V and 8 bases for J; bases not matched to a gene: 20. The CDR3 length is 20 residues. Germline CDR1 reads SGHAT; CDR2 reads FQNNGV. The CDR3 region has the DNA TGTGCCAGCAGCTCACAAGAACTCTTAAGGACTAGCGGGAGTATCTATGAGCAGTTCTTC. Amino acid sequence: CASSSQELLRTSGSIYEQFF.

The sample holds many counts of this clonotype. DNA for the CDR3: TGTGCCAGCAGCGCGATTCCAGGACCCAACACTGAAGCTTTCTTT. Translation gives CASSAIPGPNTEAFF. The chain is built from TRBV9 and TRBJ1-1; D remains unclear. Trimming cost V 3 bases and J 2 bases, with 14 bases left between them. The CDR3 sequence is 15 residues long. Germline V gene lookup returns CDR1 SGDLS and CDR2 YYNGEE.

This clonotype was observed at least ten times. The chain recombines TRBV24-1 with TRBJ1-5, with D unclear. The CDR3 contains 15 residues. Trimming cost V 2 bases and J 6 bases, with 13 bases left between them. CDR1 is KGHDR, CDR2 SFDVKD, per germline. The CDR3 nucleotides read TGTGCCACCAGTGATTCCGGGCAGATTGGTCAGCCCCAGCATTTT. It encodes CATSDSGQIGQPQHF.

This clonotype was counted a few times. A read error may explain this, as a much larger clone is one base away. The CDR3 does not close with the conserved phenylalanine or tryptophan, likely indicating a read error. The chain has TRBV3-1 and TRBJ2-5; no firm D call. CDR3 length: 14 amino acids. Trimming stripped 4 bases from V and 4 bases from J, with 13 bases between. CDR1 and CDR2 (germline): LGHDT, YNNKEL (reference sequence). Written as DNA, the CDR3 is TGTGCCAGCAGCCCAGAGGCGTCGGGAGAGACCCAGTACCTC. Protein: CASSPEASGETQYL.

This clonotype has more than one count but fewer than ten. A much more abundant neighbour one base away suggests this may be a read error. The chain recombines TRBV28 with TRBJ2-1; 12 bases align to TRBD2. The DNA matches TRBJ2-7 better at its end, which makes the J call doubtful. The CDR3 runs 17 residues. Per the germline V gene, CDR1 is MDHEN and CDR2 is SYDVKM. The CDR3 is CASRVTSGRTSYNEQYF. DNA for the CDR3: TGTGCCAGCAGGGTAACTAGCGGGAGGACCTCCTACAATGAGCAGTACTTC.